This TCR beta chain was documented in a study of spatial heterogeneity in lung cancer. The study's findings and limits: Counts of expanded alpha and beta TCRs within tumors tracked the tumor nonsynonymous mutation count.

TCRdb reanalysed the 5' RACE reads using MiXCR and keeps one entry per CDR3 protein. The sample has 7,000 to 8,500 distinct CDR3 sequences; roughly a tenth are singletons. The time point here: sample taken at primary tumor resection. In its sample, this clonotype ranks as medium-sized. The target antigen is unknown. Trimming cost V 3 bases and J 0 bases; bases outside gene matches: 10. The germline gives CDR1 SGHTA, CDR2 FQGNSA. The CDR3 has 19 amino acids. The sample consisted of lung tumor tissue, taken at surgery. The J gene is TRBJ1-4, the V gene TRBV7-2; 10 positions match TRBD1. The receptor's source is a male donor with early-stage non-small cell lung cancer. CDR3 nucleotides: TGTGCCAGCAGCTTGGACAGGGGGGCGGGCTATTCAACTAATGAAAAACTGTTTTTT. Residues: CASSLDRGAGYSTNEKLFF.